Shown below are 3 T cell receptor beta chains from a single sample sequenced in a study of vaccination and CD4 T cells after COVID-19. The treatment was: approximately 10-day PBMC culture with coronavirus spike peptide pools or control peptides (ViraFEST assay). What these receptors recognize is not known. Researchers used the Oncomine TCR Beta short-read assay to sequence DNA from cultured CD4+ T cells. TCRdb re-analysed the PCR reads in MiXCR, keeping a single row per CDR3 protein. The data contain 9,500 or so distinct CDR3 sequences, roughly 25% of them singletons. Sequenced here: CD4+ T cells from blood, cultured in vitro, sampled before SARS-CoV-2 vaccination. Receptors originate from a human donor who received a COVID-19 vaccine.

This clonotype was observed a few times. The chain is built from TRBV6-5 and TRBJ1-4; no reliable D call. The CDR3 spans 15 residues. The V gene's germline CDR1 is MNHEY and CDR2 SVGAGI. Trimming took off 0 bases at V and 0 bases at J, with 5 bases between the two ends. The DNA of the CDR3 is TGTGCCAGCAGTTACTCTGCCGCAACTAATGAAAAACTGTTTTTT. It yields the protein CASSYSAATNEKLFF.

The chain uses TRBV12-3 or TRBV12-4 and TRBJ1-1; a weak D match, TRBD1 (6 bases). Trimming removed 10 bases from V and 4 bases from J, with 16 bases in between. The CDR3 is made up of 13 amino acids. This CDR3 reads CAMTEGGTTEAFF. The CDR3 DNA is TGTGCCATGACAGAAGGGGGAACCACTGAAGCTTTCTTT.

V is TRBV6-5 and J is TRBJ2-7; 7 bases match TRBD1. The V and J ends lost 2 bases and 1 base, in that order; junction bases with no gene match: 2. CDR1 and CDR2 (germline): MNHEY, SVGAGI. CDR3 size: 14 residues. The CDR3 DNA reads as TGTGCCAGCAGTTACGACAGGGTTTCCTACGAGCAGTACTTC. Residues: CASSYDRVSYEQYF.